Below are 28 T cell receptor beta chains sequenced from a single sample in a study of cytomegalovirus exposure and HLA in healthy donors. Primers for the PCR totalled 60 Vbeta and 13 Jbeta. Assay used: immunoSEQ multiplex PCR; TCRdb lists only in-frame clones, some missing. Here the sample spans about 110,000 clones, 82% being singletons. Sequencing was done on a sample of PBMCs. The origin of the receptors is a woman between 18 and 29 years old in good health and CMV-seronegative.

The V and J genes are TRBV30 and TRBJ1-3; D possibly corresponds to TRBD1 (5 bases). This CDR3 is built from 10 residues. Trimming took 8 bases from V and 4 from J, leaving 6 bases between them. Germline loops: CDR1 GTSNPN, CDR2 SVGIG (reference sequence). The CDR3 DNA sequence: TGTGCCCGGGGGGGAAACACCATATATTTT. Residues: CARGGNTIYF.

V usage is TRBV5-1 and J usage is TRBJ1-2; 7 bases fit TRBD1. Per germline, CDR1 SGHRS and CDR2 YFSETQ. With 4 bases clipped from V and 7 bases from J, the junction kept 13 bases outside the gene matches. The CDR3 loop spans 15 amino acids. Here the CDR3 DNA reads TGCGCCAGCAGCCCGAGTACGACAGGGAAAGGTGGCTACACCTTC. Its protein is CASSPSTTGKGGYTF.

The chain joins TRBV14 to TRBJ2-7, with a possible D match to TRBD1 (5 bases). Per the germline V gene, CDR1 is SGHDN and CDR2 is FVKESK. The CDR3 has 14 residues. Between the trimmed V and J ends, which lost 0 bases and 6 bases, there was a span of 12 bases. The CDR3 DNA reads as TGTGCCAGCAGCCAAGATTTAGGGGTCTCCGAGCAGTACGTC. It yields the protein CASSQDLGVSEQYV.

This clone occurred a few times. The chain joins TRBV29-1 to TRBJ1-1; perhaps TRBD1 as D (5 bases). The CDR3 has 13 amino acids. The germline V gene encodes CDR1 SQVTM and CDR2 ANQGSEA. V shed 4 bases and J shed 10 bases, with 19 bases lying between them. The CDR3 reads CSVAVLGGEGAFF. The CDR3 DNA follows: TGCAGCGTTGCAGTGTTGGGGGGAGAGGGAGCTTTCTTT.

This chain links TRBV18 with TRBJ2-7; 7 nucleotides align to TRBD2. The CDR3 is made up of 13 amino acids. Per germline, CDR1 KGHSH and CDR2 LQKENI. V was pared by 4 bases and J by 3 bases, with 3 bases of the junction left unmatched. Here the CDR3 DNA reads TGTGCCAGCTCACTGGGGGGGAGCTACGAGCAGTACGTC. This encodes CASSLGGSYEQYV.

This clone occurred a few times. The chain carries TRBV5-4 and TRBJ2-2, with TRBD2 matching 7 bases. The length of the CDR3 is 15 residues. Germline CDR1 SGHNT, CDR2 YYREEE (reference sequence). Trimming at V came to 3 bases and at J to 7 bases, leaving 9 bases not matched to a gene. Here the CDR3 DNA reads TGTGCCAGCAGCTACACTAGCGCTGGGAGCGGGGAGCTGTTTTTT. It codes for CASSYTSAGSGELFF.

CDR3 amino acids: CATSRETGIGNTIYF. As DNA, the CDR3 is TGTGCCACCAGCAGAGAGACAGGGATCGGAAACACCATATATTTT. The chain combines TRBV15 with TRBJ1-3; the match to TRBD1 covers 7 bases. The CDR3 is made up of 15 amino acids. Germline assignment: CDR1 LNHNV and CDR2 YYDKDF (reference sequence). Trimming cost V 0 bases and J 4 bases; bases outside gene matches: 3.

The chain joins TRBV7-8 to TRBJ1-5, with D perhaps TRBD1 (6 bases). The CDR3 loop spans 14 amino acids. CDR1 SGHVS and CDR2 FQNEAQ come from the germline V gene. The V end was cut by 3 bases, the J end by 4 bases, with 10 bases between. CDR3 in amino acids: CASSFERGNQPQHF. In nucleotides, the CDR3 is TGTGCCAGCAGCTTCGAAAGGGGGAATCAGCCCCAGCATTTT.

The CDR3 here is CASSSRGPYNEQFF. The CDR3 DNA is TGTGCCAGCAGTTCCAGGGGGCCCTACAATGAGCAGTTCTTC. The chain has TRBV6-1 and TRBJ2-1; 8 bases align to TRBD1. J lost 2 bases, V lost 5 bases, and 2 bases had no gene match. In germline, CDR1 is MNHNS, CDR2 SASEGT. CDR3 length: 14 residues.

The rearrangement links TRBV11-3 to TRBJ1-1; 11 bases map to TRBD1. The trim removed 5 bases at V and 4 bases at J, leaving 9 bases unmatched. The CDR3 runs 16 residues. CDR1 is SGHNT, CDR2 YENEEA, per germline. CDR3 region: CASSQRTGGMSTEAFF. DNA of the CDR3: TGTGCCAGCAGCCAAAGGACAGGGGGCATGAGCACTGAAGCTTTCTTT. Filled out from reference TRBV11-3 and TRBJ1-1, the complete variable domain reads EAGVVQSPRYKIIEKKQPVAFWCNPISGHNTLYWYLQNLGQGPELLIRYENEEAVDDSQLPKDRFSAERLKGVDSTLKIQPAELGDSAVYLCASSQRTGGMSTEAFFGQGTRLTVV.

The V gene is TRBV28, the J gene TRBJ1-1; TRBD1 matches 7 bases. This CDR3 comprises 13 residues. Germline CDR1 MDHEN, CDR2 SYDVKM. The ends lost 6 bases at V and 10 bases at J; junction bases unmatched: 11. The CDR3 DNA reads TGTGCCAGCAGCTTGGGACAGCTATTACCAGCTTTCTTT. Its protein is CASSLGQLLPAFF.

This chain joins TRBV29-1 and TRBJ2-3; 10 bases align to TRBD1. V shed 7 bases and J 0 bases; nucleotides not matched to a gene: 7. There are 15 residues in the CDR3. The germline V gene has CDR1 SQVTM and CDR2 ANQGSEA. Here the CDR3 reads CSGRGQGTSTDTQYF. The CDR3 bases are TGCAGCGGGAGGGGACAGGGGACTAGCACAGATACGCAGTATTTT.

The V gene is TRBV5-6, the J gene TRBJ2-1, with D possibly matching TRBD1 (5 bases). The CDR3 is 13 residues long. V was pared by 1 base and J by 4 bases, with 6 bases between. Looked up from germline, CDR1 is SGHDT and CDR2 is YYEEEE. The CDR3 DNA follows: TGTGCCAGCAGCTTGAGACAGTACAATGAGCAGTTCTTC. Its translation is CASSLRQYNEQFF.

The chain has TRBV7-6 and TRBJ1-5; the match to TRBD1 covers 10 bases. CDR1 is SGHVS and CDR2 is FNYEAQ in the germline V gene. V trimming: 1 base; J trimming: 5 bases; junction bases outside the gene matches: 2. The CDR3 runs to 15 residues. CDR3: CASSLGTGGHQPQHF. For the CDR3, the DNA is TGTGCCAGCAGCTTAGGGACAGGGGGGCATCAGCCCCAGCATTTT. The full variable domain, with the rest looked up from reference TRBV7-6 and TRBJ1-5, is GAGVSQSPRYKVTKRGQDVALRCDPISGHVSLYWYRQALGQGPEFLTYFNYEAQQDKSGLPNDRFSAERPEGSISTLTIQRTEQRDSAMYRCASSLGTGGHQPQHFGDGTRLSIL.

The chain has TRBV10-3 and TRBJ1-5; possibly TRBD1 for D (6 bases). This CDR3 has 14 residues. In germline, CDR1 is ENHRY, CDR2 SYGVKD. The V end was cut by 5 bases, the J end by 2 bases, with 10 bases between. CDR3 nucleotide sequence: TGTGCCATCAGTCAACAGGGAGGCAATCAGCCCCAGCATTTT. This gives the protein CAISQQGGNQPQHF.

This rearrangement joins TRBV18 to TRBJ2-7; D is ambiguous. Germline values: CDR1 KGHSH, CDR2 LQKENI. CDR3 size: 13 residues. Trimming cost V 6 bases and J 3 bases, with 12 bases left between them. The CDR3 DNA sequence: TGTGCCAGCTCTCCCCCGGTCGGCTACGAGCAGTACTTC. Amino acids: CASSPPVGYEQYF.

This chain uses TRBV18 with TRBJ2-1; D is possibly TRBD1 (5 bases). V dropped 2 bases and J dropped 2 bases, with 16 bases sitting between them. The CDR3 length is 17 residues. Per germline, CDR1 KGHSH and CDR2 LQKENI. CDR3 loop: CASSPGRGHQPYNEQFF. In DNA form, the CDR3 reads TGTGCCAGCTCACCAGGACGAGGACACCAACCCTACAATGAGCAGTTCTTC.

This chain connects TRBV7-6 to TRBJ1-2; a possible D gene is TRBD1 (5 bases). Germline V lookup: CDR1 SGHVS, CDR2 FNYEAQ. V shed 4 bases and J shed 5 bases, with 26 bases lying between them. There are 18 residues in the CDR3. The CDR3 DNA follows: TGTGCCAGCAGCTCGGAGGGGAGGGGAAGTCGGGCTACATATGGCTACACCTTC. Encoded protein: CASSSEGRGSRATYGYTF.

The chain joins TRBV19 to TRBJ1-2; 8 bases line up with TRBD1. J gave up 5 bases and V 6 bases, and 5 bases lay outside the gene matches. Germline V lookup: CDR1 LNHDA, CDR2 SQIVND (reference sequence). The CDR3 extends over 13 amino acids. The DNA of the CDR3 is TGTGCCAGTAGACAAACAGGGGGATATGGCTACACCTTC. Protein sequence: CASRQTGGYGYTF.

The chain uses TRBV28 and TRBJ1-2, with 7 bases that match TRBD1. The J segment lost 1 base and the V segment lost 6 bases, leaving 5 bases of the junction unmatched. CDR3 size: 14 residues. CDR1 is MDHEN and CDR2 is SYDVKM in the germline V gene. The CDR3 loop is CASRVTGHNYGYTF. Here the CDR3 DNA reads TGTGCCAGCAGGGTGACAGGGCATAACTATGGCTACACCTTC.

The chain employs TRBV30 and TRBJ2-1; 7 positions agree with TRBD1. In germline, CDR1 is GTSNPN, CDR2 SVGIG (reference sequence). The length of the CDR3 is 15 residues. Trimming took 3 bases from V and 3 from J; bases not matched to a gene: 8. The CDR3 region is CAWRVKGALYNEQFF. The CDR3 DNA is TGTGCCTGGAGGGTTAAGGGGGCCCTCTACAATGAGCAGTTCTTC.

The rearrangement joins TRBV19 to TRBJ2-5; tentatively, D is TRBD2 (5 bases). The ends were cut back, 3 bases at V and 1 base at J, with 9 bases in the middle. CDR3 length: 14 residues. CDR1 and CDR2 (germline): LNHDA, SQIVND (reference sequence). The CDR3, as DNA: TGTGCCAGTAGTATCTACGGGGTCCAAGAGACCCAGTACTTC. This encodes CASSIYGVQETQYF.

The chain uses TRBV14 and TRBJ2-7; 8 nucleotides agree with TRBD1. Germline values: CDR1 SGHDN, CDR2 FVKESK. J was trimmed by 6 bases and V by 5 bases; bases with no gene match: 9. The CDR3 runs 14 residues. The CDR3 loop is CASSTQDRAGEQYF. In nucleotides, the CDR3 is TGTGCCAGCAGCACTCAGGACAGGGCGGGCGAGCAGTACTTC. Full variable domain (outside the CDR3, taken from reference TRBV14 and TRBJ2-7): EAGVTQFPSHSVIEKGQTVTLRCDPISGHDNLYWYRRVMGKEIKFLLHFVKESKQDESGMPNNRFLAERTGGTYSTLKVQPAELEDSGVYFCASSTQDRAGEQYFGPGTRLTVT.

The CDR3 DNA follows: TGTGCCAGCAAGGACAGGTTAAACACCGGGGAGCTGTTTTTT. Its translation is CASKDRLNTGELFF. The V and J genes are TRBV2 and TRBJ2-2; TRBD1 agrees at 7 bases. This CDR3 spans 14 amino acids. CDR1 and CDR2 (germline): SNHLY, FYNNEI. Unmatched junction bases numbered 4, after V lost 7 bases and J lost 2 bases.

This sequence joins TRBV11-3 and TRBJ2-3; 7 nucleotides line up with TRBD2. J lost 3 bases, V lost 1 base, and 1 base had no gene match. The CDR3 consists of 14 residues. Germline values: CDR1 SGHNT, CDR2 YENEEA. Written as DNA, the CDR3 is TGTGCCAGCAGCTTAGCGCGGGGGACAGATACGCAGTATTTT. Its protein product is CASSLARGTDTQYF.

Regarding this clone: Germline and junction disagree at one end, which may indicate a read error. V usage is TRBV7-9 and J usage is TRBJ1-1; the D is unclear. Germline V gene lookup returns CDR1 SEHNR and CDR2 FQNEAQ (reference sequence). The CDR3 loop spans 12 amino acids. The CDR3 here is CSSSLQNTEAFF. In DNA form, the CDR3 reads TGTTCCAGCAGCTTACAGAACACTGAAGCTTTCTTT.

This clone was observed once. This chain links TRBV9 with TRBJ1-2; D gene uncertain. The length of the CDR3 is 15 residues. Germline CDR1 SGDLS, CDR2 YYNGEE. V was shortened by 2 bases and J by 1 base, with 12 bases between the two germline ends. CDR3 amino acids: CASSVSQTINYGYTF. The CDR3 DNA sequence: TGTGCCAGCAGCGTTTCACAGACCATTAACTATGGCTACACCTTC.

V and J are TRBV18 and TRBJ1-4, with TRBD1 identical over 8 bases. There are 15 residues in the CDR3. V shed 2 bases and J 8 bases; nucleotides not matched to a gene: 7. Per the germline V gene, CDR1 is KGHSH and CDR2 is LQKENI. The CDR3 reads CASSPLTGVGEKLFF. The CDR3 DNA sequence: TGTGCCAGCTCACCATTGACAGGGGTGGGAGAAAAACTGTTTTTT.